This TCR beta chain is from a study of control samples from healthy donors and cancer patients. Trimming stripped 4 bases from V and 4 bases from J, with 14 bases between. The CDR3 has 14 amino acids. The germline V gene has CDR1 MNHEY and CDR2 SVGEGT. Generated by immunoSEQ multiplex PCR, the TCRdb table keeps only in-frame clones and is missing some. The sample lists 95,000 to 150,000 clones; around 87% were seen once. V and J are TRBV6-2 or TRBV6-3 and TRBJ2-7, with D maybe TRBD1 (6 bases). This TCR came from a young man in good health. The sample comprised blood. CDR3 region: CASSSGTNVYEQYF. DNA of the CDR3: TGTGCCAGCAGTTCCGGGACAAATGTTTACGAGCAGTACTTC.